The subject of this entry is one T cell receptor beta chain. Its antigen is still unknown. This entry is derived from a study of T cell responses to AZD1222 COVID-19 vaccine. Clones were sequenced by immunoSEQ multiplex PCR, and TCRdb holds only the in-frame ones, with some missing. Here the sample spans 84,000 or so clones, 87% being singletons. Findings and limits, study-wide: Regions 160-218 and 743-854 held dominance among vaccine-associated CD4 TCRs, which spanned spike. An increase in Spike-specific TCR breadth and depth was observed after two AZD1222 doses. Among the donors, most were white British and more were female, and clonal diversity was possibly underestimated. The reported proportion of spike-specific TCRs targeting unmutated variant regions was nearly half.

This CDR3 is built from 19 residues. The V end was cut by 6 bases, the J end by 0 bases, with 25 bases between. Germline V lookup: CDR1 LNHNV, CDR2 YYDKDF (reference sequence). The chain carries TRBV15 and TRBJ2-3, with D tentatively TRBD1 (7 bases). The sample here was peripheral blood, taken on day 0 of AZD1222 vaccination. This TCR was sampled from an adult in good health. CDR3 nucleotide sequence: TGTGCCACCAGTCCCGAGGGGGACAGTGGAGGGTCTAGCACAGATACGCAGTATTTT. Its protein is CATSPEGDSGGSSTDTQYF.